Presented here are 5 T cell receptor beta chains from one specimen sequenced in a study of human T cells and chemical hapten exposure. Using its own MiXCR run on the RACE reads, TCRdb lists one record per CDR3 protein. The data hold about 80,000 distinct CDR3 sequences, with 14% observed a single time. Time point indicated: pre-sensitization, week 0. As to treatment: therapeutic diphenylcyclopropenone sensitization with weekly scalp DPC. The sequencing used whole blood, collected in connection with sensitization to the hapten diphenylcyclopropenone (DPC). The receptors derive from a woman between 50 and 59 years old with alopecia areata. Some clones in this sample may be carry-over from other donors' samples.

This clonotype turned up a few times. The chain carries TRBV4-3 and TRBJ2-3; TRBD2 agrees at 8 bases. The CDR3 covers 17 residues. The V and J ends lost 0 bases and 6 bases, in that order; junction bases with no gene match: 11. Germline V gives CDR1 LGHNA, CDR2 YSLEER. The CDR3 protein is CASSQDGVAGSGDTQYF. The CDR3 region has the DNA TGCGCCAGCAGCCAAGATGGGGTAGCGGGGTCCGGGGATACGCAGTATTTT.

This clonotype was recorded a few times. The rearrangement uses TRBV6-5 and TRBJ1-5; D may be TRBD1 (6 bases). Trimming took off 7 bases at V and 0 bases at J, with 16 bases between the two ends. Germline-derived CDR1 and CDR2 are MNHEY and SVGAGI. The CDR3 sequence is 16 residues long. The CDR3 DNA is TGTGCCAGCATGAAGGGGACATCTAATAGCAATCAGCCCCAGCATTTT. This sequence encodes CASMKGTSNSNQPQHF.

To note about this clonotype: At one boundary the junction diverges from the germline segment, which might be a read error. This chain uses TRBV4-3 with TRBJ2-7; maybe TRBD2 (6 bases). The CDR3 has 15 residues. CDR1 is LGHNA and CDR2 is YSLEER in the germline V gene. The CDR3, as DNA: TGCGCCAGCAGCCACAACTTGGCACAGGACTACAAGCAGTACTTC. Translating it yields CASSHNLAQDYKQYF.

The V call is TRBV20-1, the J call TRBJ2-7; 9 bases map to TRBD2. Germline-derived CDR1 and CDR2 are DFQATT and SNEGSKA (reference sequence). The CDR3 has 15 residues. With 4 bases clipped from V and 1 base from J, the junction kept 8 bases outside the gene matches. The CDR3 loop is CSAMHSGSSSYEQYF. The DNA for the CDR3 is TGCAGTGCTATGCATAGCGGGAGTTCTTCCTACGAGCAGTACTTC.

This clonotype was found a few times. CDR3: CSVEAGGTDTQYF. DNA of the CDR3: TGCAGCGTTGAAGCGGGAGGGACAGATACGCAGTATTTT. The chain joins TRBV29-1 to TRBJ2-3; the match to TRBD2 covers 8 bases. The CDR3 has 13 residues. The germline V gene encodes CDR1 SQVTM and CDR2 ANQGSEA. V was pared by 1 base and J by 3 bases, with 0 bases of the junction left unmatched.